This T cell receptor (beta chain) comes out of a study of T cells after yellow fever vaccination. The CDR3 sequence is 18 residues long. Trimming removed 1 base from V and 2 bases from J; junction bases left unmatched: 7. The germline gives CDR1 SGHAT, CDR2 FQNNGV. TCRdb called the 5' RACE reads again in MiXCR, with one record for every CDR3 protein. The data hold about 260,000 distinct CDR3 sequences, with about an eighth observed a single time. This clonotype has just a few counts. Its specificity is not known. Whole-study findings and limits: Peaking faster, on day 5 versus 15, the secondary response was nonetheless weaker. FACS-sorted repertoires might harbor abundant contaminating clonotypes from the bulk population. The CD4 compartment and the CD8 compartment contained a small share of clonotypes in common.

This specimen was CD4+ T cells sorted from PBMCs, taken 45 days after the yellow fever booster vaccination. The TCR sequence derives from a man aged 25 to 45 who received the YFV17D yellow fever vaccine. The V and J genes are TRBV11-2 and TRBJ2-3; 12 nucleotides align to TRBD2. In nucleotides, the CDR3 is TGTGCCAGCAGCTTAGGGACTAGCGGGGCACGTTCCACAGATACGCAGTATTTT. Amino acids: CASSLGTSGARSTDTQYF.